The 11 T cell receptor beta chains given below trace back to one sample, sequenced in a study of CD8 T cells in ankylosing spondylitis. TCRdb analysed the 5' RACE reads with MiXCR anew, one entry per CDR3 protein. The table shows a few hundred thousand distinct CDR3 sequences, with around 21% occurring only once. Sequencing input: blood, either unsorted or a sorted T cell fraction (not recorded which). The origin of the receptors is a female donor with ankylosing spondylitis or in good health (not recorded which).

The V gene is TRBV9, the J gene TRBJ2-7, with TRBD2 matching 7 bases. V lost 3 bases, J lost 0 bases, and 6 bases stayed unmatched. The CDR3 spans 15 residues. Germline assignment: CDR1 SGDLS and CDR2 YYNGEE. The CDR3 spells CASSALADISYEQYF. CDR3 DNA sequence: TGTGCCAGCAGCGCGCTAGCGGATATCTCCTACGAGCAGTACTTC.

This clonotype is a singleton in its sample. The J gene is TRBJ2-3, the V gene TRBV7-2, with D perhaps matching TRBD2 (6 bases). V dropped 6 bases and J dropped 2 bases, with 12 bases sitting between them. The CDR3 loop spans 14 amino acids. The germline CDR1 and CDR2 sequences are SGHTA and FQGNSA. CDR3 region: CASREGLATDTQYF. The DNA of the CDR3 is TGTGCCAGCAGGGAGGGGCTAGCCACAGATACGCAGTATTTT. Full variable domain (remainder filled in from reference TRBV7-2 and TRBJ2-3): GAGVSQSPSNKVTEKGKDVELRCDPISGHTALYWYRQSLGQGLEFLIYFQGNSAPDKSGLPSDRFSAERTGGSVSTLTIQRTQQEDSAVYLCASREGLATDTQYFGPGTRLTVL.

The V call is TRBV7-2, the J call TRBJ2-3; D remains unclear. V lost 8 bases, J lost 0 bases, and 15 bases lay in between. The CDR3 sequence is 15 residues long. Germline lookup yields CDR1 SGHTA and CDR2 FQGNSA. CDR3 protein: CASSSRTPSTDTQYF. Here the CDR3 DNA reads TGTGCCAGCTCGTCCCGGACGCCCAGCACAGATACGCAGTATTTT.

The chain recombines TRBV20-1 with TRBJ2-7; a possible D gene is TRBD1 (5 bases). CDR3 size: 12 residues. Trimming took 0 bases from V and 6 from J, leaving 9 bases between them. Germline V lookup: CDR1 DFQATT, CDR2 SNEGSKA (reference sequence). The CDR3 DNA sequence: TGCAGTGCTAGAGAGGTGGGGCTCGAGCAGTACTTC. This codes for CSAREVGLEQYF.

The chain employs TRBV6-2 or TRBV6-3 and TRBJ1-1; D remains ambiguous. CDR1 and CDR2 (germline): MNHEY, SVGEGT. Trimming pared 5 bases from V and 1 base from J, leaving 11 bases between. The CDR3 spans 14 residues. CDR3 region: CASSTYEGNTEAFF. The CDR3 DNA reads as TGTGCCAGCAGTACGTACGAGGGGAACACTGAAGCTTTCTTT.

The gene calls are TRBV12-3 or TRBV12-4 and TRBJ2-4; no clear D gene. The V end was cut by 6 bases, the J end by 11 bases, with 17 bases between. This CDR3 spans 13 amino acids. CDR3 in amino acids: CASSPPSSRVQYF. As DNA, the CDR3 is TGTGCCAGCAGCCCCCCGTCTAGTCGGGTTCAGTACTTC.

The chain is built from TRBV28 and TRBJ1-6; D gene ambiguous. Between the trimmed V and J ends, which lost 9 bases and 7 bases, there was a span of 19 bases. Germline CDR1 and CDR2: MDHEN and SYDVKM. The CDR3 is 15 residues long. The CDR3 region is CASLKEGALNSPLHF. The CDR3 region has the DNA TGTGCCAGTTTGAAAGAGGGAGCTCTAAATTCACCCCTCCACTTT.

The CDR3 loop is CSVAIGQGQGGELFF. In nucleotides, the CDR3 is TGCAGCGTTGCTATTGGACAGGGGCAAGGCGGGGAGCTGTTTTTT. V gene TRBV29-1 combines with J gene TRBJ2-2, with TRBD1 matching 9 bases. The CDR3 sequence is 15 residues long. V shed 4 bases and J 7 bases; nucleotides not matched to a gene: 10. Germline CDR1 SQVTM, CDR2 ANQGSEA.

In its sample, this clonotype was seen many times. The V and J genes are TRBV20-1 and TRBJ1-5, with D unresolved. The CDR3 runs to 12 residues. Germline V CDR1 and CDR2: DFQATT, SNEGSKA (reference sequence). The V and J ends lost 2 bases and 9 bases respectively, with 11 bases between them. The CDR3 DNA reads as TGCAGTGCTAGACAGCCTGACCGGCCCCAGCATTTT. As protein: CSARQPDRPQHF.

The chain couples TRBV28 to TRBJ1-2; D unclear. This CDR3 is 12 amino acids long. The ends were cut back, 10 bases at V and 8 bases at J, with 17 bases in the middle. Germline assignment: CDR1 MDHEN and CDR2 SYDVKM. CDR3 in DNA: TGTGCCACTACCGGGCCGACTCGGGGCTACACCTTC. It yields the protein CATTGPTRGYTF.

This clonotype has a count of ten or more. V and J are TRBV7-2 and TRBJ2-3; D gene ambiguous. Looked up from germline, CDR1 is SGHTA and CDR2 is FQGNSA. There are 13 residues in the CDR3. V shed 5 bases and J shed 0 bases, with 6 bases lying between them. CDR3 nucleotides: TGTGCCAGCAGCCCTCTCAGCACAGATACGCAGTATTTT. It translates to CASSPLSTDTQYF. Looking up the rest from reference TRBV7-2 and TRBJ2-3 gives the full variable domain: GAGVSQSPSNKVTEKGKDVELRCDPISGHTALYWYRQSLGQGLEFLIYFQGNSAPDKSGLPSDRFSAERTGGSVSTLTIQRTQQEDSAVYLCASSPLSTDTQYFGPGTRLTVL.